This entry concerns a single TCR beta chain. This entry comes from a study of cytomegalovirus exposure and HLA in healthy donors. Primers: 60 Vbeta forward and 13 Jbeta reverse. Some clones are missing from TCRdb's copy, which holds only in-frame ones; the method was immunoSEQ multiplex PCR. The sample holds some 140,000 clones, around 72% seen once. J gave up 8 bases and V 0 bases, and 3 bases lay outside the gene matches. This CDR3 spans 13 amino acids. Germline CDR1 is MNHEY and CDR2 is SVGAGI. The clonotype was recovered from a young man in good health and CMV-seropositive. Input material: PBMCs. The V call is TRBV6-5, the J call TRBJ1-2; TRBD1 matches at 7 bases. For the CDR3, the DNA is TGTGCCAGCAGTTACTCGACAGGGAGAGGCTACACCTTC. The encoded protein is CASSYSTGRGYTF.